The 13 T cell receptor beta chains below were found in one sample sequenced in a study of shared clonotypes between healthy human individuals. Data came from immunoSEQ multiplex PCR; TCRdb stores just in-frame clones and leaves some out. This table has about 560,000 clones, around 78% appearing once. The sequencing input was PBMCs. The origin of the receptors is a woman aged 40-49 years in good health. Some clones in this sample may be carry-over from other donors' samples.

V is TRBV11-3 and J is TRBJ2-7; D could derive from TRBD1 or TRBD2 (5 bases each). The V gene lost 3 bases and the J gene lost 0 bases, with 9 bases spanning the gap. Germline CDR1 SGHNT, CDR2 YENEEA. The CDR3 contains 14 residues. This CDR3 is CASSFGASSYEQYF. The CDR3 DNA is TGTGCCAGCAGCTTCGGGGCAAGCTCCTACGAGCAGTACTTC.

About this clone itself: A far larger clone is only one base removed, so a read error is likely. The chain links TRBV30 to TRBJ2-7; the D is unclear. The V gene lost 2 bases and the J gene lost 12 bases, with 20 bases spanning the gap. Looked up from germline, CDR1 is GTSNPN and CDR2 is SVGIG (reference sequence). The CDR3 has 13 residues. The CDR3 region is CAWSMPAEPSAYF. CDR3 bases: TGTGCCTGGAGTATGCCGGCGGAGCCGTCTGCGTACTTC.

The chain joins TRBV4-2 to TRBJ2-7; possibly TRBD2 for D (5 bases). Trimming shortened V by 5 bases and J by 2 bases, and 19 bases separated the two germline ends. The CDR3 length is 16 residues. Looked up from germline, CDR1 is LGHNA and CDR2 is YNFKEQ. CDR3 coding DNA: TGTGCCAGCAGCTTGGAAAGGACTGTAGAAGCCTACGAGCAGTACTTC. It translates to CASSLERTVEAYEQYF.

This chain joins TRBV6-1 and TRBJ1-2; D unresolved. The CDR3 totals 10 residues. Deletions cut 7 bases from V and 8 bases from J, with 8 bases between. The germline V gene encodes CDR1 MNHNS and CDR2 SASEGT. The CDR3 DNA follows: TGTGCCAGCAACACCCGGGGCTACACCTTC. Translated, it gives CASNTRGYTF.

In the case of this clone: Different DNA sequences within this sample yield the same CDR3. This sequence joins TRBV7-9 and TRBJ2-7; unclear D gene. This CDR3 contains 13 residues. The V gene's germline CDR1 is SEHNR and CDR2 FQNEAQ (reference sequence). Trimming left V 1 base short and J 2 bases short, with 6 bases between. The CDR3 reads CASSLGSTYEQYF. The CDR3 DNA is TGTGCCAGCAGCTTAGGGTCGACCTACGAGCAGTACTTC.

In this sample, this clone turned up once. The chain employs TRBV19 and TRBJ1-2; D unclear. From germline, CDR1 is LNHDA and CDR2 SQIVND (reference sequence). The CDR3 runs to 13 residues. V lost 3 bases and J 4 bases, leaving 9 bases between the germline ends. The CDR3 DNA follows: TGTGCCAGTAGTATCGGCAGGCTCTATGGCTACACCTTC. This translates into CASSIGRLYGYTF.

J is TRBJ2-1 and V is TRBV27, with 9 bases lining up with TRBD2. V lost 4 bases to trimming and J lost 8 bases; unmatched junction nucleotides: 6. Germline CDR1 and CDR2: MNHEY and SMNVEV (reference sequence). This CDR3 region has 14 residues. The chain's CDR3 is CASSSTQREDEQFF. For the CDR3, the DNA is TGTGCCAGCAGTTCAACCCAGCGGGAGGATGAGCAGTTCTTC.

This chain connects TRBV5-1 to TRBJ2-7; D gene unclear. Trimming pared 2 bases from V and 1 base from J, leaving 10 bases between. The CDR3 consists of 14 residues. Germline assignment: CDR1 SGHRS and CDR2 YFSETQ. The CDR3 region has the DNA TGCGCCAGCAGCTTCCCATCATCTTCCTACGAGCAGTACTTC. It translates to CASSFPSSSYEQYF.

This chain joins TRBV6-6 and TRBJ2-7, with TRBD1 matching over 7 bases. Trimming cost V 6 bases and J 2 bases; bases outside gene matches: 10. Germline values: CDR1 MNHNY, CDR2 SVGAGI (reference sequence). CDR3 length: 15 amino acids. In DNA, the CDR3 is TGTGCCAGCAGACCTCCCGACAGGGATCCCTACGAGCAGTACTTC. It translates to CASRPPDRDPYEQYF.

CDR3 DNA sequence: TGTGCCAGCAGGACAGGGACTGCAGAGACCCAGTACTTC. It yields the protein CASRTGTAETQYF. The chain combines TRBV11-2 with TRBJ2-5; tentative D call: TRBD1 (7 bases). The germline V gene has CDR1 SGHAT and CDR2 FQNNGV. The CDR3 consists of 13 residues. V was clipped by 6 bases and J by 4 bases, with 12 bases between them. Complete variable domain (other parts from reference TRBV11-2 and TRBJ2-5): EAGVAQSPRYKIIEKRQSVAFWCNPISGHATLYWYQQILGQGPKLLIQFQNNGVVDDSQLPKDRFSAERLKGVDSTLKIQPAKLEDSAVYLCASRTGTAETQYFGPGTRLLVL.

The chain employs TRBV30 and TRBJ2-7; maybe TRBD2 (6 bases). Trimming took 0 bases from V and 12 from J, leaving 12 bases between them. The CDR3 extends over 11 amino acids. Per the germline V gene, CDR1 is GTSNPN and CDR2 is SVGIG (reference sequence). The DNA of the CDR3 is TGTGCCTGGAGTGTACGGGAGCGTCCGTACTTC. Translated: CAWSVRERPYF.

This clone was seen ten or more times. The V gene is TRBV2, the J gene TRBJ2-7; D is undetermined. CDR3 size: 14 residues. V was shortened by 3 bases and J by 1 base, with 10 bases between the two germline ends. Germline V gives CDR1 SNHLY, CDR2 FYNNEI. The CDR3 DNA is TGTGCCAGCAGTGAGGCAGGTTATTCCTACGAGCAGTACTTC. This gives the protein CASSEAGYSYEQYF.

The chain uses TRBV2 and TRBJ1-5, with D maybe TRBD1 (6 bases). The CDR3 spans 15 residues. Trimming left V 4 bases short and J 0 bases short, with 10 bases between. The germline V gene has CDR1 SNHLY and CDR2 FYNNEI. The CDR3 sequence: CASSARTVSNQPQHF. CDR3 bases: TGTGCCAGCAGTGCCCGGACAGTTAGCAATCAGCCCCAGCATTTT.